This is a list of T cell receptor beta chains from one sample in a study of CD8+CD57+ T cells in acquired aplastic anemia. One entry per CDR3 protein, called by TCRdb with MiXCR from the reads. The sample has fewer than 250,000 distinct CDR3 sequences; approximately 45% are singletons. Sequencing was performed on sorted CD4+, CD8+, or CD8+CD57+ T cells (not recorded which) from PBMCs. These TCRs come from a human donor with aplastic anemia. CDR3s include the opening cysteine and the closing phenylalanine or tryptophan.

j_call	v_call	cdr3_aa
TRBJ2-3	TRBV6-4	CASSEEPAGGPSTDTQYF
TRBJ2-1	TRBV5-1	CASSQRGDQFF
TRBJ2-3	TRBV10-1	CASSEVGVGDTQYF
TRBJ2-7	TRBV29-1	CSVGTVEQYF
TRBJ2-1	TRBV7-9	CASSKDNYNEQFF
TRBJ2-1	TRBV9	CASSPRSAGRFNEQFF
TRBJ1-6	TRBV7-2	CASSLLTRDSPLHF
TRBJ2-5	TRBV30	CAWRHLQETQYF
TRBJ2-7	TRBV10-3	CAVSKTRGEADEQYF
TRBJ1-1	TRBV6-1	CVSSYVFGPEAFF
TRBJ1-6	TRBV10-2	CASSVATGGNSPLHF
TRBJ2-7	TRBV6-5	CASSEVSQQSYEQYF
TRBJ2-1	TRBV29-1	CSAIAFDPSYNEQFF
TRBJ1-2	TRBV29-1	CSVVGRRNYGYTF
TRBJ2-1	TRBV6-5	CASSYYDTSTHNEQFF
TRBJ2-5	TRBV4-2	CASSQVSTSGEGVETQYF
TRBJ1-5	TRBV27	CASSPRGRSQPQHF
TRBJ2-7	TRBV7-9	CAGSSSGTGDYEQYF
TRBJ1-6	TRBV13	CASSPALRGDNSPLHF
TRBJ2-7	TRBV12-3/TRBV12-4	CASRTSGGGSEQYF
TRBJ1-2	TRBV5-4	CASSLGGTPHHYGYTF
TRBJ2-1	TRBV6-5	CASSYTASSYNEQFF
TRBJ1-6	TRBV2	CASSEDLQGFYNSPLHF
TRBJ1-3	TRBV12-3/TRBV12-4	CATSDQGQGAEAGNTIYF
TRBJ2-5	TRBV29-1	CSVEGYPGGTQYF
TRBJ2-3	TRBV2	CASTTWERQSTDTQYF
TRBJ2-7	TRBV5-1	CASSRDTDYEQYF
TRBJ1-4	TRBV4-3	CASSLMASTNEKLFF
TRBJ2-1	TRBV29-1	CSVEGRSSYNEQFF